The 31 T cell receptor beta chains reported below all come from one sample, sequenced in a study of blood T cell repertoires in COVID-19. Here immunoSEQ multiplex PCR was the method, and the copy in TCRdb shows in-frame clones only, minus some. The sample has some 220,000 clones; around 84% are singletons. The specimen sequenced was peripheral blood. Every receptor here comes from a woman of 80 years or more with active or convalescent COVID-19.

This clone was recorded only once. V and J are TRBV6-1 and TRBJ2-7; D ambiguous. Germline loops: CDR1 MNHNS, CDR2 SASEGT. The CDR3 length is 14 residues. The germline V and J ends were trimmed by 1 base and 7 bases, with 14 bases remaining between them. The CDR3 loop is CASSEGWAYGEQYF. CDR3 in DNA: TGTGCCAGCAGTGAAGGGTGGGCATACGGAGAGCAGTACTTC.

The chain joins TRBV12-1 to TRBJ1-5. TRBV12-1 is a recognized pseudogene. The CDR3 consists of 14 residues. This chain's CDR3 is CASSFALGVGPQHF. DNA of the CDR3: TGTGCCAGCAGCTTTGCCCTGGGAGTTGGTCCCCAGCATTTT.

The chain combines TRBV7-6 with TRBJ1-2, with 7 bases fitting TRBD1. V lost 4 bases, J lost 2 bases, and 1 base stayed unmatched. The length of the CDR3 is 13 residues. In germline, CDR1 is SGHVS, CDR2 FNYEAQ. The CDR3 nucleotides read TGTGCCAGCAGCTCGGGACAGAACTATGGCTACACCTTC. This codes for CASSSGQNYGYTF.

CDR3 nucleotide sequence: TGTGCCAGTAGTATAGATCGGACAGGGAAGGATGGCTACACCTTC. Translation: CASSIDRTGKDGYTF. The chain joins TRBV19 to TRBJ1-2; TRBD1 matches at 8 bases. Unmatched junction bases numbered 6, after V lost 0 bases and J lost 6 bases. Germline CDR1 is LNHDA and CDR2 is SQIVND (reference sequence). The CDR3 sequence is 15 residues long.

The chain uses TRBV6-5 and TRBJ2-7; the D gene is possibly TRBD2 (5 bases). This CDR3 is 11 amino acids long. Looked up from germline, CDR1 is MNHEY and CDR2 is SVGAGI. V was trimmed by 6 bases and J by 5 bases, leaving 8 bases between them. Here the CDR3 DNA reads TGTGCCAGCAGACTAGGAGACGAGCAGTACTTC. It codes for CASRLGDEQYF.

CDR3 protein: CASSQGIDRGDSPLHF. The CDR3 DNA is TGTGCCAGCAGCCAAGGCATCGACAGGGGCGATTCACCCCTCCACTTT. The rearrangement uses TRBV4-2 and TRBJ1-6; TRBD1 aligns across 8 bases. The CDR3 totals 16 residues. The junction had 7 bases not matched to a gene; V was cut back by 1 base and J by 8 bases. Per germline, CDR1 LGHNA and CDR2 YNFKEQ.

V and J are TRBV5-1 and TRBJ1-2, with unresolved D. This CDR3 region has 15 residues. Trimming removed 0 bases at V and 7 bases at J, with 16 bases between. The germline gives CDR1 SGHRS, CDR2 YFSETQ. CDR3 loop: CASSLDSRVRGGYTF. CDR3 coding DNA: TGCGCCAGCAGCTTGGATTCTCGGGTAAGAGGTGGCTACACCTTC.

The chain employs TRBV6-2 or TRBV6-3 and TRBJ1-6; D gene uncertain. The CDR3 is 15 residues long. Trimming shortened V by 4 bases and J by 7 bases, and 14 bases separated the two germline ends. Germline V CDR1 and CDR2: MNHEY, SVGEGT. The CDR3 loop is CASSSRGVPNSPLHF. Written as DNA, the CDR3 is TGTGCCAGCAGTTCCCGCGGGGTACCCAATTCACCCCTCCACTTT.

The chain has TRBV29-1 and TRBJ2-2, with D hard to call. Trimming removed 6 bases from V and 0 bases from J, with 2 bases in between. This CDR3 is 11 amino acids long. Germline loops: CDR1 SQVTM, CDR2 ANQGSEA. CDR3 nucleotide sequence: TGCAGCGTCTCGAACACCGGGGAGCTGTTTTTT. This gives the protein CSVSNTGELFF.

The chain recombines TRBV2 with TRBJ1-2; D gene unclear. CDR1 and CDR2 from the germline V gene are SNHLY and FYNNEI. The CDR3 is 14 residues long. V lost 2 bases to trimming and J lost 0 bases, with 7 bases between them. CDR3 coding DNA: TGTGCCAGCAGTGAAACGGCGGCTAACTATGGCTACACCTTC. Protein sequence: CASSETAANYGYTF.

This rearrangement joins TRBV6-5 to TRBJ2-7; a weak D match, TRBD1 (6 bases). This CDR3 is 12 amino acids long. Germline CDR1 and CDR2: MNHEY and SVGAGI. V was clipped by 8 bases and J by 4 bases, with 12 bases between them. CDR3 protein: CASGRGWYEQYF. CDR3 nucleotide sequence: TGTGCCAGCGGCAGGGGTTGGTACGAGCAGTACTTC.

Worth noting for this clone: Within the sample, other DNA sequences also encode this same CDR3. This chain links TRBV5-1 with TRBJ1-1; maybe TRBD1 (5 bases). From germline, CDR1 is SGHRS and CDR2 YFSETQ. Trimming took 3 bases from V and 1 from J, leaving 7 bases between them. The CDR3 has 13 amino acids. The DNA for the CDR3 is TGCGCCAGCAGCTCGGACACGAACACTGAAGCTTTCTTT. It is translated as CASSSDTNTEAFF.

This clone was seen a few times. The chain joins TRBV6-5 to TRBJ2-2, with a possible D match to TRBD1 (6 bases). The ends were cut back, 6 bases at V and 1 base at J, with 12 bases in the middle. CDR1 is MNHEY and CDR2 is SVGAGI in the germline V gene. The CDR3 has 15 amino acids. This CDR3 reads CASRPGQMNTGELFF. The DNA of the CDR3 is TGTGCCAGCAGACCCGGACAGATGAACACCGGGGAGCTGTTTTTT.

V gene TRBV12-3 or TRBV12-4 combines with J gene TRBJ2-7; D perhaps matches TRBD1 (5 bases). The CDR3 is 11 amino acids. Trimming shortened V by 4 bases and J by 4 bases, and 5 bases separated the two germline ends. The CDR3 bases are TGTGCCAGCAGTTCAGGGTACGAGCAGTACTTC. Amino acid sequence: CASSSGYEQYF.

V is TRBV24-1 and J is TRBJ2-5, with D possibly TRBD2 on 7 matching bases. Trimming removed 1 base at V and 5 bases at J, with 13 bases between. This CDR3 region has 15 residues. Germline V CDR1 and CDR2: KGHDR, SFDVKD. The CDR3 reads CATSDLTGGLETQYF. CDR3 DNA sequence: TGTGCCACCAGTGATTTAACGGGGGGCCTGGAGACCCAGTACTTC.

The chain is built from TRBV5-6 and TRBJ2-5; the match to TRBD1 covers 9 bases. CDR3 length equals 15 residues. From germline, CDR1 is SGHDT and CDR2 YYEEEE. V trimming: 4 bases; J trimming: 5 bases; junction bases outside the gene matches: 9. The CDR3 nucleotides read TGTGCCAGCAGCGGACTACAGGGGGCCCCGGAGACCCAGTACTTC. Protein sequence: CASSGLQGAPETQYF.

V gene TRBV27 combines with J gene TRBJ1-2; no clear D gene. V was pared by 6 bases and J by 4 bases, with 12 bases between. The CDR3 is made up of 13 amino acids. CDR1 MNHEY and CDR2 SMNVEV come from the germline V gene (reference sequence). CDR3: CASRSEGLYGYTF. The CDR3 DNA reads TGTGCCAGCAGGTCCGAGGGCCTCTATGGCTACACCTTC.

This clone was seen just once. The CDR3 sequence is CASSLGSSTYNEQFF. CDR3 nucleotide sequence: TGTGCCAGCAGTTTAGGGAGCTCTACTTACAATGAGCAGTTCTTC. V is TRBV28 and J is TRBJ2-1, with D tentatively TRBD2 (5 bases). The germline CDR1 and CDR2 sequences are MDHEN and SYDVKM. Trimming removed 2 bases from V and 4 bases from J, with 12 bases in between. This CDR3 comprises 15 residues.

V usage is TRBV5-1 and J usage is TRBJ1-6, with a tentative D call TRBD1 (5 bases). The CDR3 is made up of 14 amino acids. Germline V gene sequence: CDR1 SGHRS, CDR2 YFSETQ. V was pared by 0 bases and J by 7 bases, with 8 bases between. CDR3 protein: CASSLGDSNSPLHF. In DNA form, the CDR3 reads TGCGCCAGCAGCTTGGGCGACAGCAATTCACCCCTCCACTTT. Full variable domain (rest looked up from reference TRBV5-1 and TRBJ1-6): KAGVTQTPRYLIKTRGQQVTLSCSPISGHRSVSWYQQTPGQGLQFLFEYFSETQRNKGNFPGRFSGRQFSNSRSEMNVSTLELGDSALYLCASSLGDSNSPLHFGNGTRLTVT.

The chain carries TRBV7-9 and TRBJ2-3; 10 bases agree with TRBD1. The CDR3 covers 16 residues. The J segment lost 6 bases and the V segment lost 5 bases, leaving 11 bases of the junction unmatched. Looked up from germline, CDR1 is SEHNR and CDR2 is FQNEAQ (reference sequence). CDR3 sequence: CASSPRGTGVWDTQYF. The CDR3 coding sequence is TGTGCCAGCAGCCCCCGGGGGACAGGGGTGTGGGATACGCAGTATTTT.

The rearrangement links TRBV9 to TRBJ1-2; D might be TRBD1 (6 bases). CDR1 and CDR2 (germline): SGDLS, YYNGEE. CDR3 size: 15 residues. The V gene lost 3 bases and the J gene lost 0 bases, with 12 bases spanning the gap. The CDR3 coding sequence is TGTGCCAGCAGCGCCGGACAGTGGGCTAACTATGGCTACACCTTC. This codes for CASSAGQWANYGYTF.

The V and J genes are TRBV2 and TRBJ1-2; a weak D match, TRBD1 (5 bases). Trimming left V 10 bases short and J 3 bases short, with 18 bases between. CDR1 is SNHLY and CDR2 is FYNNEI in the germline V gene. The CDR3 sequence is 14 residues long. The CDR3 DNA reads as TGTGCCACCAAATCGGGACGGAGGGACTATGGCTACACCTTC. Residues: CATKSGRRDYGYTF.

CDR3 sequence reads: CASSQDWASGGRMQFF. The CDR3 DNA reads TGCGCCAGCAGCCAAGATTGGGCTAGCGGGGGGAGGATGCAGTTCTTC. This sequence joins TRBV4-3 and TRBJ2-1, with 11 bases fitting TRBD2. Germline V gives CDR1 LGHNA, CDR2 YSLEER. V lost 0 bases to trimming and J lost 12 bases; unmatched junction nucleotides: 10. CDR3 length equals 16 residues.

In its sample, this clone was seen a few times. This chain joins TRBV2 and TRBJ1-2; maybe TRBD1 (5 bases). The CDR3 has 12 amino acids. The V gene lost 5 bases and the J gene lost 5 bases, with 9 bases spanning the gap. Germline loops: CDR1 SNHLY, CDR2 FYNNEI. CDR3: CASSRDSYGYTF. CDR3 coding DNA: TGTGCCAGCAGTCGTGACAGTTATGGCTACACCTTC.

The chain joins TRBV3-1 (or the pseudogene TRBV3-2) to TRBJ2-7, with 8 bases lining up with TRBD2. V lost 1 base, J lost 1 base, and 6 bases stayed unmatched. The CDR3 length is 16 residues. Germline V CDR1 and CDR2: LGHDT, YNNKEL (reference sequence). The CDR3: CASSQGLQRGSYEQYF. CDR3 nucleotide sequence: TGTGCCAGCAGCCAAGGGCTTCAGCGGGGGTCCTACGAGCAGTACTTC.

V gene TRBV7-2 combines with J gene TRBJ2-1; 10 bases fit TRBD2. V shed 0 bases, J shed 2 bases, and the junction held 1 base outside the gene matches. The CDR3 is 16 residues long. The germline CDR1 and CDR2 sequences are SGHTA and FQGNSA. This CDR3 reads CASSLAGTSAYNEQFF. CDR3 DNA: TGTGCCAGCAGCTTAGCGGGGACTAGCGCCTACAATGAGCAGTTCTTC.

This rearrangement joins TRBV4-2 to TRBJ1-1, with 7 bases aligning to TRBD1. V lost 4 bases and J lost 7; bases outside the gene matches: 9. The CDR3 is 14 residues long. The V gene's germline CDR1 is LGHNA and CDR2 YNFKEQ. The CDR3 DNA follows: TGTGCCAGCAGCCGTCTCGACAGGGATCGTGAAGCTTTCTTT. It is translated as CASSRLDRDREAFF.

This clone was picked up one time. J is TRBJ2-5 and V is TRBV29-1, with a weak D call TRBD1 (5 bases). V shed 4 bases and J shed 1 base, with 7 bases lying between them. CDR1 is SQVTM, CDR2 ANQGSEA, per germline. CDR3 length: 12 amino acids. CDR3 sequence (DNA): TGCAGCGTTGGACAGAGCCAAGAGACCCAGTACTTC. It codes for CSVGQSQETQYF.

The chain is built from TRBV29-1 and TRBJ2-3, with TRBD2 matching over 12 bases. The J segment lost 6 bases and the V segment lost 4 bases, leaving 8 bases of the junction unmatched. The CDR3 totals 15 residues. CDR1 SQVTM and CDR2 ANQGSEA come from the germline V gene. The CDR3 region is CSVGSLAGGPDTQYF. The CDR3 nucleotides are TGCAGCGTTGGATCCCTAGCGGGGGGGCCGGATACGCAGTATTTT.

J is TRBJ1-1 and V is TRBV10-3; D gene ambiguous. Deletions cut 6 bases from V and 4 bases from J, with 9 bases between. The V gene's germline CDR1 is ENHRY and CDR2 SYGVKD. This CDR3 comprises 12 residues. In DNA, the CDR3 is TGTGCCATCAGGGGCGCCGGCACTGAAGCTTTCTTT. Amino acid sequence: CAIRGAGTEAFF.

The chain recombines TRBV27 with TRBJ1-2; 8 positions match TRBD1. This CDR3 comprises 13 residues. V dropped 5 bases and J dropped 8; count of bases not matched to a gene: 7. Per germline, CDR1 MNHEY and CDR2 SMNVEV (reference sequence). CDR3 nucleotide sequence: TGTGCCAGCAGTCCTCGGACAGGGCTGGGCTACACCTTC. Translation gives CASSPRTGLGYTF.